The 15 T cell receptor beta chains listed next were all sequenced from one sample in a study of beta chain features in type 1 diabetes. TCRB transcripts that were expressed got sequenced, as all of the isolated RNA had been reverse transcribed. The table came from immunoSEQ multiplex PCR; TCRdb's copy has only in-frame clones and leaves some out. This sample has a few hundred thousand clones, with roughly 15% found just once. Their cognate antigens are unknown. Regarding the study as a whole: TCRB CDR3 length was moderately but significantly reduced in all four CD4+ subsets of Type 1 diabetes patients.

Sequenced sample: naive CD4+ T cells from blood. The receptors here all came from a man between 18 and 29 years old with type 1 diabetes.

The chain has TRBV27 and TRBJ2-3; 8 bases line up with TRBD1. Germline CDR1 is MNHEY and CDR2 is SMNVEV (reference sequence). V was clipped by 5 bases and J by 4 bases; unmatched bases: 5. The CDR3 runs 14 residues. CDR3: CASSPRQGPDTQYF. The CDR3 DNA reads TGTGCCAGCAGTCCTAGACAGGGGCCAGATACGCAGTATTTT.

This chain links TRBV9 with TRBJ2-3; D gene ambiguous. Germline CDR1 and CDR2: SGDLS and YYNGEE. This CDR3 has 13 residues. Between the trimmed V and J ends, which lost 3 bases and 0 bases, there was a span of 5 bases. The CDR3 here is CASSAYSTDTQYF. DNA for the CDR3: TGTGCCAGCAGCGCGTATAGCACAGATACGCAGTATTTT.

Comments on this clone: An end of the junction differs from the germline gene, which may be a read error. The genes are TRBV18 and TRBJ2-7; D might be TRBD2 (5 bases). Germline values: CDR1 KGHSH, CDR2 LQKENI. The CDR3 is 12 residues long. CDR3 nucleotide sequence: TGTGCCAGCTCACCCGACCGGGAACTCCGAGGGTTC. Its translation is CASSPDRELRGF.

This chain uses TRBV13 with TRBJ1-2, with TRBD1 identical over 7 bases. The CDR3 covers 14 residues. V was pared by 5 bases and J by 8 bases, with 11 bases of the junction left unmatched. Germline CDR1 PRHDT, CDR2 FYEKMQ (reference sequence). The CDR3 is CASSKAITGVGYTF. The CDR3 DNA reads as TGTGCCAGCAGCAAAGCTATCACAGGGGTCGGCTACACCTTC. The full variable domain, its missing parts supplied by reference TRBV13 and TRBJ1-2, is AAGVIQSPRHLIKEKRETATLKCYPIPRHDTVYWYQQGPGQDPQFLISFYEKMQSDKGSIPDRFSAQQFSDYHSELNMSSLELGDSALYFCASSKAITGVGYTFGSGTRLTVV.

There are a few counts of this clone. The rearrangement uses TRBV5-6 and TRBJ2-3, with D perhaps TRBD2 (5 bases). Germline lookup yields CDR1 SGHDT and CDR2 YYEEEE. The CDR3 extends over 16 amino acids. V lost 4 bases and J 0 bases, leaving 15 bases between the germline ends. CDR3: CASSLNGRTSTDTQYF. The CDR3, as DNA: TGTGCCAGCAGCCTAAATGGACGGACTAGCACAGATACGCAGTATTTT.

The CDR3 region is CASSFDRTYEQYF. The CDR3 coding sequence is TGTGCCAGCAGCTTCGACAGAACCTACGAGCAGTACTTC. This sequence joins TRBV5-4 and TRBJ2-7; possible D gene TRBD1, 5 bases. Germline CDR1 SGHNT, CDR2 YYREEE (reference sequence). The CDR3 spans 13 residues. With 2 bases removed from V and 2 bases from J, the gap between germline ends came to 8 bases.

V is TRBV4-2 and J is TRBJ2-7; 11 bases fit TRBD2. The germline V gene encodes CDR1 LGHNA and CDR2 YNFKEQ. V shed 2 bases, J shed 3 bases, and the junction held 12 bases outside the gene matches. The CDR3 has 18 residues. In nucleotides, the CDR3 is TGTGCCAGCAGCCAACCGGGACTAGCGGATCCGGCCGTCTACGAGCAGTACTTC. Translated: CASSQPGLADPAVYEQYF.

This sequence joins TRBV4-3 and TRBJ2-1, with 9 positions matching TRBD2. The V gene's germline CDR1 is LGHNA and CDR2 YSLEER. CDR3 length: 16 residues. V gave up 0 bases and J gave up 7 bases; unmatched junction bases: 7. The CDR3 loop reads CASSQDGGTSINEQFF. DNA of the CDR3: TGCGCCAGCAGCCAAGACGGCGGGACTAGCATAAATGAGCAGTTCTTC.

V usage is TRBV11-3 and J usage is TRBJ2-1; possible D gene TRBD2, 5 bases. The CDR3 is 12 residues long. CDR1 is SGHNT, CDR2 YENEEA, per germline. Trimming took off 5 bases at V and 8 bases at J, with 10 bases between the two ends. In DNA form, the CDR3 reads TGTGCCAGCAGCCTTGGGAGTTATGAGCAGTTCTTC. Protein product: CASSLGSYEQFF. Full variable domain (remainder filled in from reference TRBV11-3 and TRBJ2-1): EAGVVQSPRYKIIEKKQPVAFWCNPISGHNTLYWYLQNLGQGPELLIRYENEEAVDDSQLPKDRFSAERLKGVDSTLKIQPAELGDSAVYLCASSLGSYEQFFGPGTRLTVL.

The table lists this clone with a few counts. This chain uses TRBV4-3 with TRBJ1-2, with TRBD1 matching 8 bases. CDR3 length: 15 amino acids. V lost 0 bases and J lost 7; bases outside the gene matches: 7. Germline V gene sequence: CDR1 LGHNA, CDR2 YSLEER. The CDR3 is CASSQERQGRSGYTF. The CDR3 coding sequence is TGCGCCAGCAGCCAAGAGCGACAGGGGAGGAGTGGCTACACCTTC.

The chain is built from TRBV9 and TRBJ1-1, with a possible D match to TRBD1 (5 bases). The CDR3 is 16 residues long. The V gene lost 3 bases and the J gene lost 3 bases, with 18 bases spanning the gap. Looked up from germline, CDR1 is SGDLS and CDR2 is YYNGEE. CDR3 sequence (DNA): TGTGCCAGCAGCGAGCGGGGGGAATGGGGGGACACTGAAGCTTTCTTT. Encoded protein: CASSERGEWGDTEAFF.

This clone turned up a few times. The gene calls are TRBV2 and TRBJ1-5; no clear D. V lost 4 bases, J lost 1 base, and 14 bases lay in between. The CDR3 totals 16 residues. Germline V gene data show CDR1 as SNHLY and CDR2 as FYNNEI. The CDR3 spells CASSVRGPRSNQPQHF. CDR3 DNA sequence: TGTGCCAGCAGTGTAAGAGGGCCAAGAAGCAATCAGCCCCAGCATTTT.

This clone has just a few counts. The CDR3 DNA reads as TGTGCCAGCCGACGATGGGCTAGCACAGATACGCAGTATTTT. The encoded protein is CASRRWASTDTQYF. J is TRBJ2-3 and V is TRBV27; no reliable D call. This CDR3 comprises 14 residues. Trimming shortened V by 8 bases and J by 0 bases, and 12 bases separated the two germline ends. Germline values: CDR1 MNHEY, CDR2 SMNVEV (reference sequence).

This clone was counted a few times. The chain is built from TRBV28 and TRBJ2-5; D uncertain. There are 13 residues in the CDR3. Trimming took off 2 bases at V and 7 bases at J, with 11 bases between the two ends. The germline gives CDR1 MDHEN, CDR2 SYDVKM. CDR3 residues: CASSLAQPGTQYF. DNA for the CDR3: TGTGCCAGCAGTTTAGCCCAGCCGGGGACCCAGTACTTC.

The rearrangement uses TRBV27 and TRBJ1-5, with 8 bases matching TRBD1. V lost 2 bases, J lost 9 bases, and 3 bases stayed unmatched. CDR1 is MNHEY, CDR2 SMNVEV, per germline (reference sequence). The CDR3 extends over 13 amino acids. CDR3 bases: TGTGCCAGCAGTTTAAACAGGGGGACGCCCCAGCATTTT. It translates to CASSLNRGTPQHF.